The 27 T cell receptor beta chains given below trace back to one sample, sequenced in a study of long-term antiretroviral therapy in people with HIV. They ran version v3.0 of the immunoSEQ assay at survey level. The repertoire was sequenced with immunoSEQ multiplex PCR; TCRdb's copy has only in-frame clones and lacks some. Seen here are about 24,000 clones, about nine tenths observed once, and the top ten hold approximately 9.3%. Sequenced here: unsorted PBMCs, sampled 1.8 years before starting antiretroviral therapy. These receptors were collected from a man over 45 with HIV.

This sequence joins TRBV28 and TRBJ1-1; weak D call: TRBD1 (5 bases). Germline V lookup: CDR1 MDHEN, CDR2 SYDVKM. Between the trimmed V and J ends, which lost 6 bases and 2 bases, there was a span of 16 bases. CDR3 length: 15 amino acids. CDR3 residues: CASSSLTGVNTEAFF. CDR3 bases: TGTGCCAGCAGCAGTCTCACAGGAGTTAACACTGAAGCTTTCTTT.

The rearrangement uses TRBV5-1 and TRBJ1-1; tentatively, D is TRBD1 (5 bases). V was trimmed by 3 bases and J by 7 bases, leaving 19 bases between them. Germline V CDR1 and CDR2: SGHRS, YFSETQ. CDR3 length: 15 amino acids. The CDR3 spells CASSSGQGGGVEAFF. In DNA, the CDR3 is TGCGCCAGCAGCTCGGGCCAAGGCGGGGGGGTTGAAGCTTTCTTT. The full variable domain, completed using reference TRBV5-1 and TRBJ1-1, is KAGVTQTPRYLIKTRGQQVTLSCSPISGHRSVSWYQQTPGQGLQFLFEYFSETQRNKGNFPGRFSGRQFSNSRSEMNVSTLELGDSALYLCASSSGQGGGVEAFFGQGTRLTVV.

In its sample, this clone was seen once. The chain joins TRBV18 to TRBJ2-5, with D possibly TRBD2 on 5 matching bases. The V gene lost 6 bases and the J gene lost 4 bases, with 15 bases spanning the gap. CDR3 length: 14 residues. The germline gives CDR1 KGHSH, CDR2 LQKENI. Written as DNA, the CDR3 is TGTGCCAGCTCTCAGAAAGCGGTCCTAGAGACCCAGTACTTC. It encodes CASSQKAVLETQYF.

This chain uses TRBV18 with TRBJ1-1, with D possibly being TRBD1 (5 bases). Looked up from germline, CDR1 is KGHSH and CDR2 is LQKENI. The length of the CDR3 is 12 residues. Trimming removed 2 bases at V and 7 bases at J, with 8 bases between. CDR3 DNA sequence: TGTGCCAGCTCACCAGGGGCAATTGAAGCTTTCTTT. Residues: CASSPGAIEAFF. Supplemented by reference TRBV18 and TRBJ1-1, the full variable domain reads NAGVMQNPRHLVRRRGQEARLRCSPMKGHSHVYWYRQLPEEGLKFMVYLQKENIIDESGMPKERFSAEFPKEGPSILRIQQVVRGDSAAYFCASSPGAIEAFFGQGTRLTVV.

The chain couples TRBV29-1 to TRBJ2-1; the D is unclear. V dropped 6 bases and J dropped 0 bases, with 15 bases sitting between them. This CDR3 is 15 amino acids long. Germline loops: CDR1 SQVTM, CDR2 ANQGSEA. This CDR3 is CSVLGQQNSYNEQFF. The CDR3 DNA reads TGCAGCGTGTTAGGGCAGCAGAACTCCTACAATGAGCAGTTCTTC.

This sequence joins TRBV7-9 and TRBJ2-3; TRBD2 matches 9 bases. The CDR3 spans 15 residues. After removal of 8 bases from V and 1 base from J, the junction contained 7 bases not matched to a gene. Germline V gene lookup returns CDR1 SEHNR and CDR2 FQNEAQ (reference sequence). CDR3 protein: CASLMRGGGTDTQYF. In DNA form, the CDR3 reads TGTGCCAGCCTCATGCGCGGGGGGGGCACAGATACGCAGTATTTT.

V gene TRBV5-4 combines with J gene TRBJ1-4; D is perhaps TRBD1 (6 bases). CDR3 length: 15 residues. From germline, CDR1 is SGHNT and CDR2 YYREEE (reference sequence). V was trimmed by 5 bases and J by 7 bases, leaving 18 bases between them. In nucleotides, the CDR3 is TGTGCCAGCAGTAACCCGCAGGGGTCGGCTGAAAAACTGTTTTTT. Protein sequence: CASSNPQGSAEKLFF.

This clone occurred a few times. The J gene is TRBJ2-1, the V gene TRBV10-3, with D possibly called TRBD1 or TRBD2 (6 bases each). The CDR3 has 14 amino acids. V was clipped by 2 bases and J by 8 bases, with 13 bases between them. Germline V gives CDR1 ENHRY, CDR2 SYGVKD. The CDR3 DNA reads as TGTGCCATCAGTGAGGGGTACAGGGAGGATGAGCAGTTCTTC. Translated: CAISEGYREDEQFF.

V and J are TRBV5-6 and TRBJ2-7; no clear D. CDR1 is SGHDT, CDR2 YYEEEE, per germline. V was cut by 1 base and J by 6 bases, with 11 bases left in between. This CDR3 has 13 amino acids. CDR3: CASSLLSGPEQYF. The CDR3 bases are TGTGCCAGCAGCTTGTTATCTGGGCCCGAGCAGTACTTC.

CDR3 loop: CASSVEQLPNSPLHF. The CDR3 DNA follows: TGTGCCAGCAGCGTAGAACAGCTACCTAATTCACCCCTCCACTTT. The chain couples TRBV9 to TRBJ1-6; the D is unclear. There are 15 residues in the CDR3. The V and J ends lost 0 bases and 6 bases respectively, with 10 bases between them. From germline, CDR1 is SGDLS and CDR2 YYNGEE.

The chain combines TRBV5-4 with TRBJ2-3; D remains unclear. The CDR3 consists of 15 residues. Germline CDR1 is SGHNT and CDR2 is YYREEE (reference sequence). The ends were cut back, 0 bases at V and 6 bases at J, with 14 bases in the middle. The chain's CDR3 is CASSLAFQEFDTQYF. For the CDR3, the DNA is TGTGCCAGCAGCTTGGCCTTCCAGGAGTTCGATACGCAGTATTTT.

V gene TRBV14 combines with J gene TRBJ1-2; D uncertain. The CDR3 extends over 13 amino acids. Germline CDR1 SGHDN, CDR2 FVKESK. With 1 base removed from V and 10 bases from J, the gap between germline ends came to 13 bases. CDR3 DNA sequence: TGTGCCAGCAGCCAAGGGATACAGTACTCCTACACCTTC. It is translated as CASSQGIQYSYTF.

The rearrangement joins TRBV5-1 to TRBJ2-5; 9 nucleotides line up with TRBD1. V lost 4 bases and J lost 4; bases outside the gene matches: 8. This CDR3 comprises 15 residues. Germline values: CDR1 SGHRS, CDR2 YFSETQ. DNA of the CDR3: TGCGCCAGCAGCCCGCGACAGGGGGGGGTAGAGACCCAGTACTTC. Its translation: CASSPRQGGVETQYF.

The chain carries TRBV19 and TRBJ1-1; tentative D call: TRBD1 (6 bases). The germline CDR1 and CDR2 sequences are LNHDA and SQIVND (reference sequence). Trimming cost V 5 bases and J 2 bases, with 18 bases left between them. This CDR3 is built from 16 residues. The CDR3 protein is CASSHRSRQANTEAFF. The DNA of the CDR3 is TGTGCCAGTAGTCACAGGAGTCGACAGGCAAACACTGAAGCTTTCTTT.

This chain joins TRBV15 and TRBJ1-5, with D unclear. The ends were cut back, 0 bases at V and 4 bases at J, with 16 bases in the middle. This CDR3 has 17 amino acids. CDR1 is LNHNV, CDR2 YYDKDF, per germline (reference sequence). The CDR3 DNA reads TGTGCCACCAGCAGAGATTTTGGAAACCAGAATAATCAGCCCCAGCATTTT. This encodes CATSRDFGNQNNQPQHF. Full variable domain (rest looked up from reference TRBV15 and TRBJ1-5): DAMVIQNPRYQVTQFGKPVTLSCSQTLNHNVMYWYQQKSSQAPKLLFHYYDKDFNNEADTPDNFQSRRPNTSFCFLDIRSPGLGDTAMYLCATSRDFGNQNNQPQHFGDGTRLSIL.

This chain uses TRBV5-6 with TRBJ1-1, with D possibly being TRBD1 (6 bases). Germline loops: CDR1 SGHDT, CDR2 YYEEEE. The length of the CDR3 is 13 residues. Trimming took off 3 bases at V and 11 bases at J, with 17 bases between the two ends. The CDR3 reads CASSSLRQAGAFF. The CDR3 nucleotides are TGTGCCAGCAGCTCCTTAAGACAGGCGGGCGCTTTCTTT.

The rearrangement links TRBV10-3 to TRBJ2-1; D remains unclear. V was pared by 2 bases and J by 15 bases, with 17 bases between. Germline V gene lookup returns CDR1 ENHRY and CDR2 SYGVKD. The CDR3 is 13 amino acids. DNA of the CDR3: TGTGCCATCAGTGAGAGGCTAGGGCCCAGCGTGTTCTTC. Encoded protein: CAISERLGPSVFF.

The chain uses TRBV19 and TRBJ1-5; 10 bases are a match to TRBD1. This CDR3 has 15 amino acids. Germline values: CDR1 LNHDA, CDR2 SQIVND (reference sequence). V trimming: 3 bases; J trimming: 6 bases; junction bases outside the gene matches: 5. The CDR3 sequence is CASSIRQGAGQPQHF. CDR3 DNA: TGTGCCAGTAGTATCCGACAGGGGGCCGGTCAGCCCCAGCATTTT.

The genes are TRBV5-1 and TRBJ1-3, with no clear D. V was clipped by 0 bases and J by 6 bases, with 10 bases between them. CDR1 is SGHRS and CDR2 is YFSETQ in the germline V gene. The CDR3 totals 14 residues. CDR3 protein: CASSLDWRENTIYF. CDR3 nucleotide sequence: TGCGCCAGCAGCTTGGATTGGCGGGAAAACACCATATATTTT.

This chain links TRBV7-3 with TRBJ1-1; TRBD1 agrees at 8 bases. The V and J ends lost 5 bases and 4 bases, in that order; junction bases with no gene match: 9. Germline lookup yields CDR1 SGHTA and CDR2 FQGTGA. The CDR3 consists of 15 residues. This chain's CDR3 is CASSIRSGQGTEAFF. CDR3 DNA sequence: TGTGCCAGCAGCATCCGTTCTGGACAGGGCACTGAAGCTTTCTTT.

This sequence joins TRBV27 and TRBJ1-1; TRBD1 is a possible D gene (6 bases). The germline V gene has CDR1 MNHEY and CDR2 SMNVEV (reference sequence). Trimming removed 5 bases from V and 1 base from J, with 20 bases in between. The length of the CDR3 is 17 residues. The CDR3 protein is CASSRTGPIPENTEAFF. The CDR3 nucleotides are TGTGCCAGCAGTCGCACAGGGCCCATACCCGAGAACACTGAAGCTTTCTTT.

The gene calls are TRBV5-1 and TRBJ1-6, with TRBD1 matching 12 bases. V was clipped by 1 base and J by 10 bases; unmatched bases: 9. Germline-derived CDR1 and CDR2 are SGHRS and YFSETQ. The CDR3 consists of 17 residues. CDR3 sequence: CASSLFQGTGGESPLHF. As DNA, the CDR3 is TGCGCCAGCAGCTTGTTTCAGGGGACAGGGGGCGAATCACCCCTCCACTTT.

V gene TRBV6-6 combines with J gene TRBJ2-7; 9 bases align to TRBD2. The CDR3 totals 15 residues. CDR1 is MNHNY and CDR2 is SVGAGI in the germline V gene (reference sequence). J lost 4 bases, V lost 6 bases, and 10 bases had no gene match. The DNA of the CDR3 is TGTGCCAGCAGGGCTAGCGGGAAGTCCGCTTACGAGCAGTACTTC. Translating gives CASRASGKSAYEQYF.

The chain carries TRBV5-4 and TRBJ2-1; 9 bases map to TRBD2. The CDR3 spans 16 residues. V trimming: 4 bases; J trimming: 6 bases; junction bases outside the gene matches: 11. Germline CDR1 SGHNT, CDR2 YYREEE (reference sequence). The DNA of the CDR3 is TGTGCCAGCAGCCAGGGTGGGAGCGGGGGGAGCAATGAGCAGTTCTTC. It yields the protein CASSQGGSGGSNEQFF.

The chain recombines TRBV5-4 with TRBJ1-1; 8 bases line up with TRBD1. The V and J ends lost 3 bases and 3 bases, in that order; junction bases with no gene match: 7. The V gene's germline CDR1 is SGHNT and CDR2 YYREEE (reference sequence). The CDR3 spans 15 residues. The CDR3 loop reads CASSWKQGGDTEAFF. DNA for the CDR3: TGTGCCAGCAGCTGGAAACAGGGGGGAGACACTGAAGCTTTCTTT.

The chain recombines TRBV21-1 with TRBJ1-1. TRBV21-1 is given as a pseudogene. The CDR3 loop spans 16 amino acids. Here the CDR3 DNA reads TGTGCCAGCAGCAAAGAGGTAACGTTTACAAACACTGAAGCTTTCTTT. The encoded protein is CASSKEVTFTNTEAFF.

The chain combines TRBV9 with TRBJ2-1; D might be TRBD2 (5 bases). Germline V lookup: CDR1 SGDLS, CDR2 YYNGEE. The V and J ends lost 4 bases and 10 bases respectively, with 12 bases between them. This CDR3 has 12 amino acids. The CDR3 loop reads CASSTRWSEQFF. The CDR3 coding sequence is TGTGCCAGCAGCACTAGGTGGAGCGAGCAGTTCTTC.